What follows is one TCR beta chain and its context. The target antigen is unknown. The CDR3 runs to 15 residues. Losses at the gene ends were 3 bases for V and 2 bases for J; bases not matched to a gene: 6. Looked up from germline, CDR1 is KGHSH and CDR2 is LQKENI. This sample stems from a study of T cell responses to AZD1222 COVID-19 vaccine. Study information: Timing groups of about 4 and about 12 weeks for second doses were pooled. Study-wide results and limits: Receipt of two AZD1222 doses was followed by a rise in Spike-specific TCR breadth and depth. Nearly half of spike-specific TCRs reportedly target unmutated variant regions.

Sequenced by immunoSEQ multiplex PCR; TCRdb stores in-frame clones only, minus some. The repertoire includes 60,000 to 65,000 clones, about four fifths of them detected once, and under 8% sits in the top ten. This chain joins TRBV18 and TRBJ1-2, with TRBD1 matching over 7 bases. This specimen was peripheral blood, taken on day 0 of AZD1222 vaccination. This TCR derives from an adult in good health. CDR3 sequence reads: CASSPGQELNYGYTF. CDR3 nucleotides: TGTGCCAGCTCACCCGGACAGGAGTTAAACTATGGCTACACCTTC.